This entry concerns a single TCR beta chain. These data originate in a study of beta chain features in type 1 diabetes. About the research overall: Cells sorted and examined across all samples totaled approximately 100 million.

V was trimmed by 3 bases and J by 1 base, leaving 11 bases between them. This CDR3 region has 16 residues. Germline V gives CDR1 SGHTS, CDR2 YDEGEE. By way of CD45RO/CCR7/CD25/CD127/CD95/CD27, the CD4+ regulatory, stem cell-like memory, central memory and naive cells were sorted. The isolated RNA, all of it, was reverse transcribed, so expressed TCRB transcripts were what got sequenced. Sequencing used immunoSEQ multiplex PCR; TCRdb keeps in-frame clones, though not all of them. The data show hundreds of thousands of clones, with roughly a sixth seen just once and 0.09% to 0.095% held by the top ten.

This chain uses TRBV5-8 with TRBJ2-6, with D unresolved. The receptor's source is a man aged 18 to 29 in good health. The sample comprised naive CD4+ T cells from blood. CDR3 nucleotide sequence: TGTGCCAGCAGCTCAGACCGAAGATCTGGGGCCAACGTCCTGACTTTC. Translating gives CASSSDRRSGANVLTF.